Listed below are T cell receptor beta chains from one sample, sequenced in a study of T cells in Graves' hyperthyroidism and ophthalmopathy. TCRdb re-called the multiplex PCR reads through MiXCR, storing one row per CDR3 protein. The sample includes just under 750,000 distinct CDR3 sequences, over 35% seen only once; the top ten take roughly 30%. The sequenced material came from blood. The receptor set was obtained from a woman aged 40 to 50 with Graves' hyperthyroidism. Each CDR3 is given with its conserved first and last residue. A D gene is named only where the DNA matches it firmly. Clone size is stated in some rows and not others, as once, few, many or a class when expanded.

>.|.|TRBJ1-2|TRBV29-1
CSVDTDLNYGYTF
TGCAGCGTTGACACGGACCTTAACTATGGCTACACCTTC
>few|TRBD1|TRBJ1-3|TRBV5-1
CASSKGTVAGNTIYF
TGCGCCAGCTCGAAGGGGACAGTTGCTGGAAACACCATATATTTT
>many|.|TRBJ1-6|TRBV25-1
CASTAGGVSPLHF
TGTGCCAGCACCGCAGGCGGGGTATCACCCCTCCACTTT
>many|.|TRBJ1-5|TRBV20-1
CSMGGRGNQPQHF
TGCAGCATGGGGGGGAGAGGTAATCAGCCCCAGCATTTT
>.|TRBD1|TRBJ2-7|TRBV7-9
CASSLRDRNSEQYF
TGTGCCAGCAGCTTACGGGACAGGAACTCCGAGCAGTACTTC
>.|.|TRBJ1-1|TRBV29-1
CSLHGGATEAFF
TGCAGCCTACACGGAGGGGCCACTGAAGCTTTCTTT
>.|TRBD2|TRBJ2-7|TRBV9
CASSPTPSGSTPYEQYF
TGTGCCAGCTCACCGACTCCTAGCGGGAGTACCCCCTACGAGCAGTACTTC
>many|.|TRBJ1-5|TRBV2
CASSEARGNQPQHF
TGTGCCAGCAGTGAGGCCAGGGGCAATCAGCCCCAGCATTTT
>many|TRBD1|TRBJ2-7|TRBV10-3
CAISDGTGMYEQYF
TGTGCCATCAGTGACGGGACAGGGATGTACGAGCAGTACTTC
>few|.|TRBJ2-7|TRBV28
CASSGTSFPYEQYF
TGTGCCAGCAGTGGGACATCCTTCCCCTACGAGCAGTACTTC
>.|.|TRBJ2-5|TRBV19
CASQGARDQETQYF
TGTGCCAGCCAAGGGGCCAGGGATCAAGAGACCCAGTACTTC
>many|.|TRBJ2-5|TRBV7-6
CASSSKSGQETQYF
TGTGCCAGCAGCTCAAAAAGCGGCCAAGAGACCCAGTACTTC
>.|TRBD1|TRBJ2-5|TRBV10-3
CAISARGDRGSETQYF
TGTGCCATTAGTGCTAGGGGAGACAGGGGGAGCGAGACCCAGTACTTC
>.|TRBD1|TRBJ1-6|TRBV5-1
CASSLSTGGSPLHF
TGCGCCAGCAGCTTGTCGACAGGGGGATCACCCCTCCACTTT
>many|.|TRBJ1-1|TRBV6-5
CASSQGGEAFF
TGTGCCAGCAGCCAGGGTGGTGAAGCTTTCTTT
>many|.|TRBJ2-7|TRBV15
CATSRGKGNEQYF
TGTGCCACCAGCAGAGGAAAGGGAAACGAGCAGTACTTC
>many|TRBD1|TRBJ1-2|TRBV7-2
CASSSSSTGVWGYTF
TGTGCCAGCAGCTCCTCATCCACAGGGGTGTGGGGCTACACCTTC
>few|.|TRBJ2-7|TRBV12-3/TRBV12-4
CASSPLERPYEQYF
TGTGCCAGCAGTCCCTTGGAGCGGCCATACGAGCAGTACTTC
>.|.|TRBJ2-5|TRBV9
CANSGVFAETQYF
TGTGCCAACTCAGGCGTTTTTGCGGAGACCCAGTACTTC
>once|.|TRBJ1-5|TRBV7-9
CASSADPWPNQPQHF
TGTGCCAGCAGCGCGGACCCCTGGCCCAATCAGCCCCAGCATTTT
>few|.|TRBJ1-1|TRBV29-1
CSVHNTEAFF
TGCAGCGTCCACAACACTGAAGCTTTCTTT
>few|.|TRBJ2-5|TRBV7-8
CASNLGYQETQYF
TGTGCCAGCAACCTAGGGTACCAAGAGACCCAGTACTTC
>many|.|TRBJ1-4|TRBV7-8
CASSLAAAEKLFF
TGTGCCAGCAGCTTAGCGGCGGCCGAAAAACTGTTTTTT
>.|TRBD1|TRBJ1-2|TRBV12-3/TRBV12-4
CASRLSYRGAYGYTF
TGTGCCAGCAGACTTTCCTACAGGGGTGCCTATGGCTACACCTTC
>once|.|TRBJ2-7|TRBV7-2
CASSPLRGTDFYEQYF
TGTGCCAGCAGCCCCTTACGGGGGACAGATTTCTACGAGCAGTACTTC
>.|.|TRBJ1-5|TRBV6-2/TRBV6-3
CASSYSDGNQPQHF
TGTGCCAGCAGTTACTCGGACGGCAATCAGCCCCAGCATTTT
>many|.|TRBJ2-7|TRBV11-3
CASSFSIGEQYF
TGTGCCAGCAGCTTCAGCATAGGCGAGCAGTACTTC
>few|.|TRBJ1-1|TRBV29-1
CSVPGRGVNTEAFF
TGCAGCGTGCCTGGCAGGGGTGTGAACACTGAAGCTTTCTTT
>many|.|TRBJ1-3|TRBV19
CASSRGDSGNTIYF
TGTGCCAGTAGTCGAGGGGACTCTGGAAACACCATATATTTT
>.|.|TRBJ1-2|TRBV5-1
CASSLEGSNYGCTF
TGCGCCAGCAGCTTGGAGGGGTCGAACTATGGCTGCACCTTC
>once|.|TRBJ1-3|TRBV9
CASSLAMGTSGNTIYF
TGTGCCAGCAGCTTGGCCATGGGGACCTCTGGAAACACCATATATTTT
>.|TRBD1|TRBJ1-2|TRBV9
CASSSGGDRTYGYTF
TGTGCCAGCAGCTCGGGAGGGGACAGGACTTATGGCTACACCTTC
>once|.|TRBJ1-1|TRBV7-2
CASSPISAGTEAFF
TGTGCCAGCTCACCAATCAGTGCGGGAACTGAAGCTTTCTTT
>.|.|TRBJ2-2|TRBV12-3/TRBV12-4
CASSRTVNTGELFF
TGTGCCAGCAGTCGGACAGTAAACACCGGGGAGCTGTTTTTT
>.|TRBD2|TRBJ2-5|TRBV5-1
CASSSKGDGLRGGVKETQYF
TGCGCCAGCAGCTCCAAGGGGGACGGTCTTCGGGGGGGGGTTAAAGAGACCCAGTACTTC
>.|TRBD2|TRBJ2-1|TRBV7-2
CASSTPVPSGRSEQFF
TGTGCCAGCAGCACACCTGTCCCTAGCGGGAGGAGTGAGCAGTTCTTC
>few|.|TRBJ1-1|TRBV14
CASSQQGLTNTEAFF
TGTGCCAGCAGCCAACAGGGATTAACTAACACTGAAGCTTTCTTT
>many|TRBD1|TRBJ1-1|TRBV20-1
CSARVAGGTEAFF
TGCAGTGCTAGAGTTGCAGGGGGCACTGAAGCTTTCTTT
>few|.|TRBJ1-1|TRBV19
CASSPGPPGAFF
TGTGCCAGTAGTCCCGGGCCCCCGGGAGCTTTCTTT
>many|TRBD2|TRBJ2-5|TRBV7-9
CASSLGLAGGPQETQYF
TGTGCCAGCAGCTTGGGACTAGCGGGAGGGCCACAAGAGACCCAGTACTTC
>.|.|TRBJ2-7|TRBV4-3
CASSQDRGFEQYF
TGCGCCAGCAGCCAAGATCGAGGGTTCGAGCAGTACTTC
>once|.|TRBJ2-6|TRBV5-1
CASSLQGANVLTF
TGCGCCAGCAGCTTACAGGGGGCCAACGTCCTGACTTTC
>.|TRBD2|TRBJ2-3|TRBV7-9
CASSQRLAGGDTQYF
TGTGCCAGCAGCCAACGACTAGCGGGGGGAGATACGCAGTATTTT
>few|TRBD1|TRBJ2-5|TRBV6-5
CASRPGQGTGTQYF
TGTGCCAGCAGGCCGGGACAGGGGACGGGGACCCAGTACTTC
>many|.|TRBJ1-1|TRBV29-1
CSVDDDKNTEAFF
TGCAGCGTTGATGATGACAAGAACACTGAAGCTTTCTTT
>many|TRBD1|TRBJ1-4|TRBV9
CASSVENRQGLSEKLFF
TGTGCCAGCAGCGTAGAGAACCGACAGGGGCTTAGTGAAAAACTGTTTTTT
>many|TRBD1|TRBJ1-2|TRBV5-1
CASSLRTGNNYGYTF
TGCGCCAGCAGCTTAAGGACAGGCAATAACTATGGCTACACCTTC